This passage covers 14 T cell receptor beta chains from one sample sequenced in a study of beta chain features in type 1 diabetes. All of the isolated RNA was reverse transcribed, so expressed TCRB transcripts were sequenced. TCRdb's copy holds only in-frame clones and misses some; the assay was immunoSEQ multiplex PCR. The sample has about 700,000 clones, about an eighth seen once; the top ten hold less than 0.025%. These receptors have no known antigen. Study conclusions and caveats: Shorter TCRB CDR3s, moderately but significantly so, were found in Type 1 diabetes patients in all four CD4+ subsets.

The sequenced sample consisted of naive CD4+ T cells from blood. The receptors were gathered from a man between 18 and 29 years old with type 1 diabetes.

This clone was detected a few times. The J gene is TRBJ2-3, the V gene TRBV2, with 9 bases lining up with TRBD2. The V and J ends lost 4 bases and 2 bases, in that order; junction bases with no gene match: 4. The CDR3 has 15 amino acids. Germline-derived CDR1 and CDR2 are SNHLY and FYNNEI. The CDR3: CASSALAGYTDTQYF. As DNA, the CDR3 is TGTGCCAGCAGTGCTCTAGCGGGGTACACAGATACGCAGTATTTT.

In this sample, this clone turned up a few times. V is TRBV30 and J is TRBJ1-6; a weak D match, TRBD1 (5 bases). CDR3 length equals 19 residues. Germline lookup yields CDR1 GTSNPN and CDR2 SVGIG (reference sequence). Trimming pared 7 bases from V and 9 bases from J, leaving 34 bases between. The CDR3 region is CASTADRWSAGSYFSPLHF. In DNA, the CDR3 is TGTGCCTCCACGGCCGACCGTTGGTCTGCAGGGAGCTATTTTTCACCCCTCCACTTT.

A few counts support this clone. V usage is TRBV4-1 and J usage is TRBJ1-5; 7 bases map to TRBD1. CDR1 and CDR2 from the germline V gene are MGHRA and YSYEKL. There are 16 residues in the CDR3. V trimming: 0 bases; J trimming: 6 bases; junction bases outside the gene matches: 8. CDR3 DNA sequence: TGCGCCAGCAGCCAAGATTTTACAGACAGGGCTCAGCCCCAGCATTTT. It is translated as CASSQDFTDRAQPQHF.

In this sample, this clone turned up a few times. This same CDR3 is encoded by further DNA sequences in the sample. This rearrangement joins TRBV18 to TRBJ2-7, with 7 bases matching TRBD2. CDR1 is KGHSH, CDR2 LQKENI, per germline. Unmatched junction bases numbered 2, after V lost 3 bases and J lost 3 bases. The CDR3 is 13 amino acids. This chain's CDR3 is CASSPGTNYEQYF. As DNA, the CDR3 is TGTGCCAGCTCACCCGGGACTAACTACGAGCAGTACTTC.

Note on this clone: The sample carries other DNA sequences with the same CDR3. This chain joins TRBV5-1 and TRBJ2-2, with D perhaps TRBD1 (6 bases). The germline gives CDR1 SGHRS, CDR2 YFSETQ. The CDR3 has 14 residues. Trimming pared 0 bases from V and 3 bases from J, leaving 6 bases between. CDR3: CASSLGQDTGELFF. The DNA for the CDR3 is TGCGCCAGCAGCTTGGGACAGGACACCGGGGAGCTGTTTTTT.

The chain uses TRBV5-1 and TRBJ2-3, with D unresolved. Germline CDR1 reads SGHRS; CDR2 reads YFSETQ. V lost 7 bases and J lost 5, with 8 bases in between. The CDR3 has 11 amino acids. DNA of the CDR3: TGCGCCAGCGGCGTCATAGATACGCAGTATTTT. Translated: CASGVIDTQYF.

The gene calls are TRBV11-1 and TRBJ2-7; 11 bases fit TRBD1. The germline V gene has CDR1 SGHAT and CDR2 FQDESV (reference sequence). This CDR3 comprises 15 residues. V was clipped by 5 bases and J by 3 bases; unmatched bases: 6. Written as DNA, the CDR3 is TGTGCCAGCAGCAAAGGGACAGGGGGTTTCTACGAGCAGTACTTC. Amino acids: CASSKGTGGFYEQYF.

The CDR3, as DNA: TGTGCCAGCAGTGACGTTACCTCCGAGCAGTACTTC. Its translation: CASSDVTSEQYF. The J gene is TRBJ2-7, the V gene TRBV6-1; D gene uncertain. The germline V gene has CDR1 MNHNS and CDR2 SASEGT. The ends were cut back, 3 bases at V and 6 bases at J, with 9 bases in the middle. The CDR3 contains 12 residues.

The chain employs TRBV5-4 and TRBJ2-2; D perhaps matches TRBD2 (6 bases). V gave up 2 bases and J gave up 6 bases, with 8 bases separating them. Looked up from germline, CDR1 is SGHNT and CDR2 is YYREEE (reference sequence). The CDR3 sequence is 13 residues long. CDR3 sequence reads: CASSLERAGELFF. The CDR3 DNA reads as TGTGCCAGCAGCTTAGAGCGGGCCGGGGAGCTGTTTTTT.

This chain joins TRBV7-9 and TRBJ2-1, with D maybe TRBD1 (5 bases). V lost 1 base and J lost 0, with 13 bases in between. This CDR3 has 17 amino acids. Germline V gene lookup returns CDR1 SEHNR and CDR2 FQNEAQ (reference sequence). The CDR3, as DNA: TGTGCCAGCAGCTTAGTACAGGAGAGCTACTCCTACAATGAGCAGTTCTTC. Residues: CASSLVQESYSYNEQFF.

The chain uses TRBV25-1 and TRBJ1-1; no clear D gene. Germline V lookup: CDR1 MGHDK, CDR2 SYGVNS. This CDR3 comprises 13 residues. V was trimmed by 7 bases and J by 10 bases, leaving 19 bases between them. The CDR3, as DNA: TGTGCCAGCAATCCCCCGGGTGGAGCGGGAGCTTTCTTT. This codes for CASNPPGGAGAFF.

This clone came up a few times. V gene TRBV18 combines with J gene TRBJ1-2, with D unresolved. This CDR3 is 12 amino acids long. CDR1 is KGHSH, CDR2 LQKENI, per germline. Trimming took 5 bases from V and 1 from J, leaving 5 bases between them. CDR3 residues: CASSSFNYGYTF. The DNA for the CDR3 is TGTGCCAGCTCAAGCTTTAACTATGGCTACACCTTC. Using reference TRBV18 and TRBJ1-2 for the parts outside the CDR3, the full variable domain is NAGVMQNPRHLVRRRGQEARLRCSPMKGHSHVYWYRQLPEEGLKFMVYLQKENIIDESGMPKERFSAEFPKEGPSILRIQQVVRGDSAAYFCASSSFNYGYTFGSGTRLTVV.

In nucleotides, the CDR3 is TGTGCCAGCAGCCCAGAACAGAGAAACTATGGCTACACCTTC. Encoded protein: CASSPEQRNYGYTF. J is TRBJ1-2 and V is TRBV7-8, with D uncertain. Germline CDR1 SGHVS, CDR2 FQNEAQ. The CDR3 runs 14 residues. With 5 bases removed from V and 2 bases from J, the gap between germline ends came to 12 bases.

The chain recombines TRBV11-2 with TRBJ1-1, with no clear D. Germline lookup yields CDR1 SGHAT and CDR2 FQNNGV. Trimming cost V 5 bases and J 5 bases, with 15 bases left between them. CDR3 length equals 14 residues. As DNA, the CDR3 is TGTGCCAGCAGCCCCGGGGTTTTACTAACTGAAGCTTTCTTT. This sequence encodes CASSPGVLLTEAFF.